This T cell receptor (beta chain) was documented in a study of T cell responses to AZD1222 COVID-19 vaccine. Findings of the study overall: Two AZD1222 doses significantly raised spike-specific TCR breadth and depth over controls.

The ends were cut back, 5 bases at V and 4 bases at J, with 11 bases in the middle. This CDR3 has 13 amino acids. Germline V gives CDR1 SEHNR, CDR2 FQNEAQ (reference sequence). This clone was seen a few times. Its matching antigen is unknown. Assay: immunoSEQ multiplex PCR; the TCRdb copy retains only in-frame clones and omits some. The data hold more than 80,000 clones, with approximately 85% observed a single time. The chain is built from TRBV7-9 and TRBJ1-2; tentative D call: TRBD1 (6 bases). This sequence originates from an adult who received the AZD1222 COVID-19 vaccine. Sequences were derived from peripheral blood, sampled 28 days after the second AZD1222 dose. CDR3 bases: TGTGCCAGCAGCGCACAGGGTGGCTATGGCTACACCTTC. The encoded protein is CASSAQGGYGYTF.